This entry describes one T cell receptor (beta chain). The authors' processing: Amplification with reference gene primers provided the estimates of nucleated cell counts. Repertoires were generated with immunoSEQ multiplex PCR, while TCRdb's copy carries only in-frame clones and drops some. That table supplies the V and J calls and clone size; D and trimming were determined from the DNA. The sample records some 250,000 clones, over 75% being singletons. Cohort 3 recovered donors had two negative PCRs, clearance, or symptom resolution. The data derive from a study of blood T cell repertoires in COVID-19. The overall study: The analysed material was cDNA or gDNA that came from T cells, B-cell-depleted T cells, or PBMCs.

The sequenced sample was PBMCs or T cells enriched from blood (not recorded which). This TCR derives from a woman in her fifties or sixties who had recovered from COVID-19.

Here the CDR3 DNA reads TGCAGCGCGGATCTGGGACAGGCCGTCGGGGGCTACACCTTC. It specifies CSADLGQAVGGYTF. This chain links TRBV29-1 with TRBJ1-2, with TRBD1 matching 8 bases. V lost 7 bases to trimming and J lost 8 bases; unmatched junction nucleotides: 15. The V gene's germline CDR1 is SQVTM and CDR2 ANQGSEA. The CDR3 is 14 residues long.